This entry is about one TCR beta chain. Germline V gene sequence: CDR1 LNHDA, CDR2 SQIVND (reference sequence). The CDR3 is made up of 15 amino acids. The ends lost 5 bases at V and 3 bases at J; junction bases unmatched: 5. Here immunoSEQ multiplex PCR was the method, and the copy in TCRdb shows in-frame clones only, minus some. The table records some 320,000 clones, approximately 85% of them present only once. The record originates from a study of blood T cell repertoires in COVID-19. Input material: peripheral blood. The chain uses TRBV19 and TRBJ2-7; 12 nucleotides agree with TRBD2. This receptor was taken from a human donor in a cohort sampled during active COVID-19. The CDR3: CASSSLAGGYYEQYF. CDR3 DNA sequence: TGTGCCAGTAGTTCACTAGCGGGGGGCTACTACGAGCAGTACTTC.